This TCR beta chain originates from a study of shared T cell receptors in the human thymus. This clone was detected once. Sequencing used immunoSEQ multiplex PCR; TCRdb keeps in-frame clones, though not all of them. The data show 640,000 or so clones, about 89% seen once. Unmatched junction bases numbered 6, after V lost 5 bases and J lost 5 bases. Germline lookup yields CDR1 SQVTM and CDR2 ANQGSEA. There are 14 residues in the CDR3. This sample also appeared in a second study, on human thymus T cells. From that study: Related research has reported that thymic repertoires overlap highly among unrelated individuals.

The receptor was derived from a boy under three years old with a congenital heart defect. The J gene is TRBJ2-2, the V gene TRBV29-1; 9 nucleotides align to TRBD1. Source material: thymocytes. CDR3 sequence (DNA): TGCAGCGTTTGCCACAGGGGGCAGACCGGGGAGCTGTTTTTT. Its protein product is CSVCHRGQTGELFF.